This is a list of T cell receptor beta chains from one sample in a study of blood T cell repertoires in COVID-19. Sequencing used immunoSEQ multiplex PCR; TCRdb keeps in-frame clones, though not all of them. The sample carries some 240,000 clones, roughly 84% recorded once. The specimen was peripheral blood. Source of these receptors: a woman in her thirties or forties who had recovered from COVID-19. The CDR3 runs from the conserved cysteine through the conserved F or W.

v_call: TRBV6-1
j_call: TRBJ1-5
cdr3_aa: CASSELSGTGDYSNQPQHF

v_call: TRBV29-1
j_call: TRBJ2-1
cdr3_aa: CSVPGVTKAYNEQFF

v_call: TRBV11-2
j_call: TRBJ2-2
cdr3_aa: CASSFSLANGELFF

v_call: TRBV6-5
j_call: TRBJ1-1
cdr3_aa: CASSRGSYGWAFF

v_call: TRBV16
j_call: TRBJ1-3
cdr3_aa: CASSLSSGGNTIYF

v_call: TRBV28
j_call: TRBJ1-3
cdr3_aa: CASIPGGDSGNTIYF

v_call: TRBV5-1
j_call: TRBJ2-7
cdr3_aa: CASSWIGQGADEQYF

v_call: TRBV12-3/TRBV12-4
j_call: TRBJ2-5
cdr3_aa: CASRRGVGETQYF

v_call: TRBV5-1
j_call: TRBJ1-1
cdr3_aa: CASSLETAVNTEAFF

v_call: TRBV16
j_call: TRBJ1-5
cdr3_aa: CASSQSGLNQPQHF

v_call: TRBV7-8
j_call: TRBJ1-2
cdr3_aa: CASSVLSREQGGNYGYTF

v_call: TRBV6-2/TRBV6-3
j_call: TRBJ2-5
cdr3_aa: CASSYGRSQETQYF

v_call: TRBV7-3
j_call: TRBJ2-1
cdr3_aa: CASSLGTSGGPGYNEQFF

v_call: TRBV3-1/TRBV3-2
j_call: TRBJ2-7
cdr3_aa: CASSQDVYYEQYF

v_call: TRBV18
j_call: TRBJ1-5
cdr3_aa: CASSPPGGGGNQPQHF

v_call: TRBV19
j_call: TRBJ2-1
cdr3_aa: CASSADDLVNEQFF

v_call: TRBV28
j_call: TRBJ2-1
cdr3_aa: CASSTSPSWTGYNEQFF

v_call: TRBV12-3/TRBV12-4
j_call: TRBJ1-5
cdr3_aa: CASGPTGGQPQHF

v_call: TRBV25-1
j_call: TRBJ2-7
cdr3_aa: CASSEGRGLPYEQYF

v_call: TRBV5-1
j_call: TRBJ1-4
cdr3_aa: CASSFQQGNEKLFF

v_call: TRBV5-1
j_call: TRBJ2-7
cdr3_aa: CASSLDQGTFHEQYF

v_call: TRBV4-1
j_call: TRBJ2-7
cdr3_aa: CASSRFPDTYSYEQYF

v_call: TRBV6-2/TRBV6-3
j_call: TRBJ1-2
cdr3_aa: CASSWATANYGYTF

v_call: TRBV3-1/TRBV3-2
j_call: TRBJ1-2
cdr3_aa: CASSQWRDSGYTF

v_call: TRBV19
j_call: TRBJ2-7
cdr3_aa: CASSLALKTSGTYEQYF

v_call: TRBV7-9
j_call: TRBJ2-3
cdr3_aa: CASSFGLAGSDTQYF

v_call: TRBV5-1
j_call: TRBJ1-2
cdr3_aa: CASSPPQGGSSYTF

v_call: TRBV3-1/TRBV3-2
j_call: TRBJ1-4
cdr3_aa: CASSHGQGGGEKLFF

v_call: TRBV6-5
j_call: TRBJ2-3
cdr3_aa: CASSYGDRSTDTQYF

v_call: TRBV14
j_call: TRBJ2-1
cdr3_aa: CASSQRTSPYNEQFF

v_call: TRBV9
j_call: TRBJ2-5
cdr3_aa: CASSEGAEETQYF

v_call: TRBV2
j_call: TRBJ2-2
cdr3_aa: CASRTGWPNTGELFF